The 31 T cell receptor beta chains in this list originate from one sample, sequenced in a study of blood T cell repertoires in COVID-19. The repertoire was sequenced with immunoSEQ multiplex PCR; TCRdb's copy has only in-frame clones and lacks some. This table holds 150,000 or so clones, about nine tenths found once. The sequencing input was peripheral blood. All receptors derive from a man older than 75 with acute or convalescent COVID-19.

The chain employs TRBV5-1 and TRBJ2-7; D gene ambiguous. V was trimmed by 0 bases and J by 1 base, leaving 8 bases between them. The germline V gene encodes CDR1 SGHRS and CDR2 YFSETQ. This CDR3 region has 14 residues. Here the CDR3 reads CASSLAPGSYEQYF. CDR3 nucleotides: TGCGCCAGCAGCTTGGCCCCAGGATCCTACGAGCAGTACTTC.

This chain links TRBV11-3 with TRBJ2-1; D perhaps matches TRBD1 (5 bases). The CDR3 contains 15 residues. V was trimmed by 1 base and J by 1 base, leaving 8 bases between them. The germline V gene has CDR1 SGHNT and CDR2 YENEEA. CDR3: CASSLAGASYNEQFF. The CDR3 DNA reads as TGTGCCAGCAGCTTAGCTGGGGCTTCCTACAATGAGCAGTTCTTC.

This clone occurred once. The V call is TRBV11-2, the J call TRBJ2-7, with a weak D call TRBD2 (6 bases). CDR1 SGHAT and CDR2 FQNNGV come from the germline V gene. This CDR3 contains 14 residues. Trimming took off 6 bases at V and 4 bases at J, with 16 bases between the two ends. The CDR3 nucleotides are TGTGCCAGCAGGTCCTCGGGGACTGGTTACGAGCAGTACTTC. Amino acid sequence: CASRSSGTGYEQYF.

This sequence joins TRBV6-6 and TRBJ2-7; possible D gene TRBD1, 5 bases. Germline V gene lookup returns CDR1 MNHNY and CDR2 SVGAGI (reference sequence). V dropped 6 bases and J dropped 1 base, with 16 bases sitting between them. This CDR3 has 15 residues. The CDR3: CASRSQDLGSYEQYF. CDR3 DNA sequence: TGTGCCAGCAGATCACAGGACCTCGGGTCCTACGAGCAGTACTTC.

In its sample, this clone was seen once. The chain links TRBV10-3 to TRBJ1-4, with 7 bases matching TRBD1. Trimming removed 8 bases from V and 8 bases from J; junction bases left unmatched: 8. The length of the CDR3 is 13 residues. CDR1 is ENHRY, CDR2 SYGVKD, per germline. Written as DNA, the CDR3 is TGTGCCATCCGACAGGGTGTGGACGAAAAACTGTTTTTT. It codes for CAIRQGVDEKLFF.

The rearrangement uses TRBV5-1 and TRBJ2-3, with 7 bases lining up with TRBD2. The CDR3 extends over 14 amino acids. The V and J ends lost 0 bases and 4 bases, in that order; junction bases with no gene match: 2. Germline CDR1 and CDR2: SGHRS and YFSETQ. The CDR3 loop reads CASSLGRGADTQYF. DNA for the CDR3: TGCGCCAGCAGCTTGGGCCGGGGGGCAGATACGCAGTATTTT.

This clone was observed a few times. The gene calls are TRBV21-1 and TRBJ2-7; TRBD1 reflects the table's D call only, with no check against the DNA. TRBV21-1 corresponds to a pseudogene. This CDR3 region has 14 residues. The CDR3 loop reads CASRPGTATYEQYF. CDR3 coding DNA: TGTGCCAGCAGGCCCGGGACAGCGACCTACGAGCAGTACTTC.

This clone was observed a handful of times. The chain uses TRBV7-8 and TRBJ1-1; TRBD1 matches 8 bases. V dropped 1 base and J dropped 10; count of bases not matched to a gene: 5. The CDR3 is 13 amino acids. Per the germline V gene, CDR1 is SGHVS and CDR2 is FQNEAQ. CDR3 in DNA: TGTGCCAGCAGCTTAGGGACAGGGAGCGGAGCTTTCTTT. Residues: CASSLGTGSGAFF.

The count of this clone is one. This rearrangement joins TRBV11-2 to TRBJ2-3; TRBD1 matches at 7 bases. Germline values: CDR1 SGHAT, CDR2 FQNNGV. This CDR3 spans 12 amino acids. With 5 bases clipped from V and 9 bases from J, the junction kept 5 bases outside the gene matches. The CDR3: CASSQQGLTQYF. The CDR3, as DNA: TGTGCCAGCAGCCAACAGGGGTTGACGCAGTATTTT.

V gene TRBV30 combines with J gene TRBJ1-3; D uncertain. Deletions cut 3 bases from V and 0 bases from J, with 9 bases between. Germline assignment: CDR1 GTSNPN and CDR2 SVGIG (reference sequence). The CDR3 has 14 residues. This chain's CDR3 is CAWSPLSSGNTIYF. CDR3 nucleotide sequence: TGTGCCTGGAGCCCGCTGAGCTCTGGAAACACCATATATTTT.

This rearrangement joins TRBV11-2 to TRBJ2-1, with 14 nucleotides matching TRBD2. The junction had 10 bases not matched to a gene; V was cut back by 5 bases and J by 7 bases. The CDR3 consists of 17 residues. Per the germline V gene, CDR1 is SGHAT and CDR2 is FQNNGV. CDR3 sequence: CASSPTPGLAGVNEQFF. In DNA, the CDR3 is TGTGCCAGCAGCCCGACACCGGGACTAGCGGGAGTGAATGAGCAGTTCTTC. Variable domain in full (rest from reference TRBV11-2 and TRBJ2-1): EAGVAQSPRYKIIEKRQSVAFWCNPISGHATLYWYQQILGQGPKLLIQFQNNGVVDDSQLPKDRFSAERLKGVDSTLKIQPAKLEDSAVYLCASSPTPGLAGVNEQFFGPGTRLTVL.

This clone was observed once. The chain employs TRBV6-6 and TRBJ2-7; 10 nucleotides align to TRBD1. This CDR3 comprises 14 residues. Germline V gene data show CDR1 as MNHNY and CDR2 as SVGAGI (reference sequence). Trimming cost V 5 bases and J 3 bases; bases outside gene matches: 4. The CDR3 is CASSTTGGFYEQYF. CDR3 in DNA: TGTGCCAGCAGTACGACAGGGGGCTTCTACGAGCAGTACTTC.

The V call is TRBV6-2 or TRBV6-3, the J call TRBJ2-4; D possibly corresponds to TRBD2 (6 bases). Germline V gives CDR1 MNHEY, CDR2 SVGEGT. Trimming took off 4 bases at V and 0 bases at J, with 10 bases between the two ends. This CDR3 spans 15 amino acids. The CDR3 DNA reads as TGTGCCAGCAGTTCAGCGGGCCTAGCCAAAAACATTCAGTACTTC. Its translation is CASSSAGLAKNIQYF.

The genes are TRBV18 and TRBJ2-5; 9 bases align to TRBD2. J lost 5 bases, V lost 2 bases, and 6 bases had no gene match. Germline V lookup: CDR1 KGHSH, CDR2 LQKENI. This CDR3 contains 15 residues. The CDR3 is CASSPGGGAYETQYF. DNA of the CDR3: TGTGCCAGCTCACCAGGCGGGGGGGCGTATGAGACCCAGTACTTC. Full variable domain (rest looked up from reference TRBV18 and TRBJ2-5): NAGVMQNPRHLVRRRGQEARLRCSPMKGHSHVYWYRQLPEEGLKFMVYLQKENIIDESGMPKERFSAEFPKEGPSILRIQQVVRGDSAAYFCASSPGGGAYETQYFGPGTRLLVL.

The chain uses TRBV3-1 (or the pseudogene TRBV3-2) and TRBJ2-1; a weak D match, TRBD1 (5 bases). Between the trimmed V and J ends, which lost 0 bases and 3 bases, there was a span of 9 bases. The CDR3 is 15 residues long. CDR1 LGHDT and CDR2 YNNKEL come from the germline V gene (reference sequence). CDR3 nucleotide sequence: TGTGCCAGCAGCCAAGAAGGCAGGGACTACAATGAGCAGTTCTTC. This encodes CASSQEGRDYNEQFF.

This clone was seen once. The J gene is TRBJ2-2, the V gene TRBV19, with D perhaps TRBD1 (5 bases). CDR3 size: 15 residues. V was pared by 6 bases and J by 0 bases, with 11 bases between. The V gene's germline CDR1 is LNHDA and CDR2 SQIVND (reference sequence). CDR3 amino acids: CASRRQHTNTGELFF. DNA for the CDR3: TGTGCCAGTAGGAGACAGCATACGAACACCGGGGAGCTGTTTTTT.

The gene calls are TRBV10-3 and TRBJ1-5; D remains ambiguous. CDR1 ENHRY and CDR2 SYGVKD come from the germline V gene. The CDR3 consists of 15 residues. Trimming left V 2 bases short and J 6 bases short, with 14 bases between. CDR3 DNA: TGTGCCATCAGTGAGACCCAGGCTGATACTCAGCCCCAGCATTTT. Protein product: CAISETQADTQPQHF.

This clone has only a few counts. The rearrangement links TRBV2 to TRBJ2-3, with 8 nucleotides matching TRBD2. Trimming cost V 8 bases and J 2 bases; bases outside gene matches: 3. Germline V gene sequence: CDR1 SNHLY, CDR2 FYNNEI. This CDR3 is built from 13 residues. In DNA form, the CDR3 reads TGTGCCAGCGCCGGGGGGGCCACAGATACGCAGTATTTT. Protein product: CASAGGATDTQYF.

This chain joins TRBV9 and TRBJ1-2; 7 bases fit TRBD1. This CDR3 spans 15 amino acids. V lost 4 bases, J lost 4 bases, and 10 bases stayed unmatched. Germline V CDR1 and CDR2: SGDLS, YYNGEE. CDR3 nucleotide sequence: TGTGCCAGCAGCCCTGACCCCGGGACAGTCTATGGCTACACCTTC. Translated: CASSPDPGTVYGYTF.

This clone was counted a single time. This sequence joins TRBV7-9 and TRBJ1-2; perhaps TRBD1 as D (5 bases). The germline V gene encodes CDR1 SEHNR and CDR2 FQNEAQ (reference sequence). V lost 10 bases and J 6 bases, leaving 18 bases between the germline ends. The CDR3 totals 13 residues. CDR3 in amino acids: CAIPKIGGNGYTF. DNA for the CDR3: TGTGCCATCCCAAAAATCGGGGGGAATGGCTACACCTTC.

The chain is built from TRBV5-8 and TRBJ2-5; TRBD2 aligns across 13 bases. CDR1 SGHTS and CDR2 YDEGEE come from the germline V gene. CDR3 size: 15 residues. Trimming removed 4 bases from V and 5 bases from J; junction bases left unmatched: 5. The CDR3 region is CASSPGLAGVETQYF. The CDR3 region has the DNA TGTGCCAGCAGCCCCGGACTAGCGGGAGTGGAGACCCAGTACTTC.

This clone was seen only a few times. This sequence joins TRBV10-3 and TRBJ2-3; 11 bases are shared with TRBD2. Unmatched junction bases numbered 8, after V lost 0 bases and J lost 6 bases. This CDR3 contains 17 residues. Looked up from germline, CDR1 is ENHRY and CDR2 is SYGVKD. The CDR3 spells CAISESMASGRYDTQYF. The CDR3 region has the DNA TGTGCCATCAGTGAGTCGATGGCTAGCGGGAGGTATGATACGCAGTATTTT.

The chain is built from TRBV18 and TRBJ2-7; D may be TRBD2 (5 bases). The V gene lost 1 base and the J gene lost 5 bases, with 12 bases spanning the gap. The CDR3 has 14 residues. Per germline, CDR1 KGHSH and CDR2 LQKENI. CDR3 nucleotides: TGTGCCAGCTCACCACTTTCTCGGGAAGACGAGCAGTACTTC. Translating gives CASSPLSREDEQYF.

The rearrangement uses TRBV24-1 and TRBJ2-5; maybe TRBD2 (6 bases). This CDR3 is 17 amino acids long. The germline V gene encodes CDR1 KGHDR and CDR2 SFDVKD. Trimming pared 4 bases from V and 2 bases from J, leaving 19 bases between. CDR3 DNA sequence: TGTGCCACCAGTGACCGCTCCTCGGCGGGGTTACAAGAGACCCAGTACTTC. Translation gives CATSDRSSAGLQETQYF.

The chain employs TRBV28 and TRBJ2-4; 14 bases align to TRBD2. Germline values: CDR1 MDHEN, CDR2 SYDVKM. There are 24 residues in the CDR3. Trimming at V came to 4 bases and at J to 0 bases, leaving 23 bases not matched to a gene. CDR3 DNA sequence: TGTGCCAGCAGTTCCGGGACTAGCGGGAGAAGGGGGGCGTGGGGTCTACGAGCCAAAAACATTCAGTACTTC. This codes for CASSSGTSGRRGAWGLRAKNIQYF.

The chain couples TRBV7-2 to TRBJ2-7, with 7 bases identical to TRBD2. The CDR3 extends over 18 amino acids. After removal of 5 bases from V and 0 bases from J, the junction contained 16 bases not matched to a gene. CDR1 and CDR2 from the germline V gene are SGHTA and FQGNSA. DNA for the CDR3: TGTGCCAGCAGCCCGCACCTGACAGCGGGAACCAGCTCCTACGAGCAGTACTTC. Residues: CASSPHLTAGTSSYEQYF. Variable domain in full (rest from reference TRBV7-2 and TRBJ2-7): GAGVSQSPSNKVTEKGKDVELRCDPISGHTALYWYRQSLGQGLEFLIYFQGNSAPDKSGLPSDRFSAERTGGSVSTLTIQRTQQEDSAVYLCASSPHLTAGTSSYEQYFGPGTRLTVT.

This CDR3 is CASSLPGVAYEQYF. Written as DNA, the CDR3 is TGTGCCAGCAGCTTGCCAGGGGTCGCCTACGAGCAGTACTTC. V gene TRBV5-4 combines with J gene TRBJ2-7; weak D call: TRBD1 (6 bases). The V end was cut by 1 base, the J end by 2 bases, with 10 bases between. The CDR3 spans 14 residues. Germline CDR1 is SGHNT and CDR2 is YYREEE (reference sequence). The entire variable domain, with the rest obtained from reference TRBV5-4 and TRBJ2-7, is as follows: ETGVTQSPTHLIKTRGQQVTLRCSSQSGHNTVSWYQQALGQGPQFIFQYYREEENGRGNFPPRFSGLQFPNYSSELNVNALELDDSALYLCASSLPGVAYEQYFGPGTRLTVT.

The rearrangement joins TRBV6-1 to TRBJ2-3; the match to TRBD2 covers 8 bases. Trimming at V came to 4 bases and at J to 1 base, leaving 7 bases not matched to a gene. The germline V gene has CDR1 MNHNS and CDR2 SASEGT. The CDR3 spans 16 residues. CDR3 region: CASSANGRGGTDTQYF. The DNA for the CDR3 is TGTGCCAGCAGTGCAAACGGGAGGGGAGGCACAGATACGCAGTATTTT.

The rearrangement uses TRBV30 and TRBJ2-2; D is perhaps TRBD2 (5 bases). The V and J ends lost 8 bases and 5 bases respectively, with 24 bases between them. The CDR3 extends over 16 amino acids. CDR1 is GTSNPN and CDR2 is SVGIG in the germline V gene (reference sequence). The CDR3 coding sequence is TGTGCCCACCTCTACGGGGATAGGCGTGAAACCGGGGAGCTGTTTTTT. Protein sequence: CAHLYGDRRETGELFF.

This chain connects TRBV6-6 to TRBJ1-2; D might be TRBD1 (6 bases). Germline V gives CDR1 MNHNY, CDR2 SVGAGI (reference sequence). This CDR3 region has 14 residues. Deletions cut 2 bases from V and 3 bases from J, with 10 bases between. CDR3 region: CASSYGGGDYGYTF. The DNA of the CDR3 is TGTGCCAGCAGTTACGGAGGGGGGGACTATGGCTACACCTTC.

The V call is TRBV6-1, the J call TRBJ2-7; no reliable D call. Trimming took 3 bases from V and 3 from J, leaving 3 bases between them. Germline CDR1 and CDR2: MNHNS and SASEGT. This CDR3 region has 11 residues. CDR3 bases: TGTGCCAGCAGTGACAGCTACGAGCAGTACTTC. It codes for CASSDSYEQYF.